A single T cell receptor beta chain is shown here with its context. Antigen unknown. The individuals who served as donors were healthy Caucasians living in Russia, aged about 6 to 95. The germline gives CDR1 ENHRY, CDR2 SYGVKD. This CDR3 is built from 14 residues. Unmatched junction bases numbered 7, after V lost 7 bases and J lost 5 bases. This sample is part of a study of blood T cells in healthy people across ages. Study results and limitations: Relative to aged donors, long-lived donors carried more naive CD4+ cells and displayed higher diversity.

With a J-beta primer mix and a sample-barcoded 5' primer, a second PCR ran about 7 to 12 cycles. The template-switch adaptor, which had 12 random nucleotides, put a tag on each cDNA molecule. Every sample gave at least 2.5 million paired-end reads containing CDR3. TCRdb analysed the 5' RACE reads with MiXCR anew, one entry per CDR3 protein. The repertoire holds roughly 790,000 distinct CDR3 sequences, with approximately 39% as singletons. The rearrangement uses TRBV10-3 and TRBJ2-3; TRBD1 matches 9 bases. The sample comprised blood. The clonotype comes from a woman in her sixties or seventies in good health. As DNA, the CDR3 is TGTGCCATCAAACAGGGGGCACAGGGAGATACGCAGTATTTT. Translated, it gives CAIKQGAQGDTQYF.